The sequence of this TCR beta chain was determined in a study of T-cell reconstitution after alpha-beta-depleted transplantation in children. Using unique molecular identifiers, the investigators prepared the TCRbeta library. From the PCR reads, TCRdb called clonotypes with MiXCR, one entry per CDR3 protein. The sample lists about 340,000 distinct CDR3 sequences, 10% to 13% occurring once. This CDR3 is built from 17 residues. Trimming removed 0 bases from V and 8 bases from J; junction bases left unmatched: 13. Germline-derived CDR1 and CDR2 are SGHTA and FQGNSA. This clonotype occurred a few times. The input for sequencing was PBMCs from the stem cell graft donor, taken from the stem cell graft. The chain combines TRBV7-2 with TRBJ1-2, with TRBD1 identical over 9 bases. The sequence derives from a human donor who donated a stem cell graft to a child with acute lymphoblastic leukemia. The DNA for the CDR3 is TGTGCCAGCAGCTTAGCAACTTTCAGGACAGGGGCCTACGGCTACACCTTC. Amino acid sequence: CASSLATFRTGAYGYTF.